This T cell receptor beta chain was observed in a study of blood T cell repertoires in COVID-19 (dated by TCRdb to 2020 to 2021). With regard to the full study: Collaborator samples came from the United States, Italy and Spain and covered acute and convalescent phases of COVID-19. The material from the prospective study consisted of cDNA or gDNA derived from T cells, B-cell-depleted T cells, or PBMCs. The dataset comprised deeply sampled blood TCRbeta repertoires from subjects exposed to, actively infected with, or recovered from COVID-19. The repertoires were made available in a free public database intended to serve as a resource for research on the immune response to SARS-CoV-2. The samples were drawn from two sources: the first 160 participants of the ongoing ImmuneRACE study, and 1,000 to 1,500 subjects contributed by 6 global collaborators. Sample metadata almost always included a de-identified subject ID, COVID-19 status, age in years and sex. Where available, HLA class I and class II types were obtained from metadata supplied by the sample provider rather than from assay-based typing. Study-level results and caveats: The amount of clinical and demographic metadata varied by source and participant and was provided uncurated.

Concerning this clone: The antigen this receptor binds is unknown. No much larger clonotype is one base removed from it; base qualities were not supplied.

TCRbeta CDR3 regions were amplified from genomic DNA using the immunoSEQ Assay, a bias-controlled multiplex PCR. Concerning the study's data processing: The number of nucleated cells in each sample was estimated from the amplification of reference gene primers within the assay. Sequence reads were collapsed and filtered to measure the absolute abundance of every unique TCRbeta CDR3 rearrangement. For each sample, productive Simpson clonality was calculated as the square root of Simpson's diversity index over productive rearrangements. In its TCRdb copy, this immuneACCESS table keeps in-frame sequences only and misses some clones. Where compared with another copy, unresolved V genes explain less than half of these, and the others have no known cause. From that table come the V and J calls and clone size; the DNA was used to work out D and trimming. Present in this sample are approximately 250,000 clones, 88% of which were seen just once. About 3.4% of the sample comes from the top ten.

Participants in the prospective study were aged about 18 to 95 years, lived in about two dozen United States geographic areas, and enrolled through a virtual design. To assign participants to cohorts, the prospective study relied on clinical history that participants themselves reported in a screening survey and a study questionnaire. A participant counted as exposed if, within 2 weeks of entering the study, that participant had been in contact with someone who had a PCR-confirmed or clinician-diagnosed COVID-19 case. Each participant in the prospective study had whole blood, serum and a nasopharyngeal or oropharyngeal swab collected by mobile phlebotomists. Participants in the prospective study had the option to provide additional blood draws and questionnaires over a roughly 2-month period. Before DNA extraction, blood samples from the prospective study were shipped at room temperature or frozen.

CDR1 LGHNT and CDR2 FRNRAP were looked up in the germline V gene. From cysteine to phenylalanine, the CDR3 is 19 amino acids long. Only the CDR3 part of the read is kept: 57 bases, read in frame from the first base. At the junction V is shortened by 1 base and J by 5 bases; bases outside the gene matches: 19. The chain couples TRBV12-5 to TRBJ1-1; the junction holds 7 bases that match TRBD1. The receptor comes from a woman between 40 and 55 years old who had been exposed to COVID-19. Sequencing was performed on PBMCs or T cells enriched from blood (not recorded which). The CDR3 region reads CASGLAPQAGGKLETEAFF. The nucleotides read TGTGCTAGTGGTTTGGCCCCCCAGGCAGGGGGAAAGTTAGAAACTGAAGCTTTCTTT.